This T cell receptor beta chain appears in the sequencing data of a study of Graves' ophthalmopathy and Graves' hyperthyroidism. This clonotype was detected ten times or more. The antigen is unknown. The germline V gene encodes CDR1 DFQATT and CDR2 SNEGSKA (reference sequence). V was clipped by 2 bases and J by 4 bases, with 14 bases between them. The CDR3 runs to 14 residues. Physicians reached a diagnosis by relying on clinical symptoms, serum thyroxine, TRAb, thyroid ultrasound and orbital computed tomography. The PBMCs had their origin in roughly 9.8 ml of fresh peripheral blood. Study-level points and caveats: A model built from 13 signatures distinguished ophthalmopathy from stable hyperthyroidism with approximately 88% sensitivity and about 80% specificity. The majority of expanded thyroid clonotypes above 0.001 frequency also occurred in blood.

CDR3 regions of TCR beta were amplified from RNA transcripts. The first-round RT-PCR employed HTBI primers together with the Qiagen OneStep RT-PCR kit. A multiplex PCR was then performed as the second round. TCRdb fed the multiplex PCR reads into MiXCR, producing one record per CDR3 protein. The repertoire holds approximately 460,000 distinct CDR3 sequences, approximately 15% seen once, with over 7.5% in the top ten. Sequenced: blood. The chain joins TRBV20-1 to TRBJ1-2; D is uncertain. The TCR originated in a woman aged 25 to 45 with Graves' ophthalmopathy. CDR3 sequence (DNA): TGCAGTGCTAGAAGTGTTGCGCCGCCCTATGGCTACACCTTC. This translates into CSARSVAPPYGYTF.